Listed here are 19 T cell receptor beta chains from one sample, sequenced in a study of beta chain features in type 1 diabetes. Regarding the study as a whole: TCRB CDR3 length was moderately but significantly reduced in all four CD4+ subsets of Type 1 diabetes patients.

No cognate antigen is known for these TCRs. cDNA synthesis used the whole RNA isolate, giving expressed TCRB sequences. Only in-frame clones appear in the TCRdb table, and some are missing; sequencing was by immunoSEQ multiplex PCR. In the table there are more than 200,000 clones, roughly 16% of which are singletons. The sample taken for sequencing was naive CD4+ T cells from blood. These TCRs come from a young man with type 1 diabetes.

V usage is TRBV21-1 and J usage is TRBJ2-6. TRBV21-1 is recorded as a pseudogene. The CDR3 length is 16 residues. The CDR3: CASSNLGTTGANVLTF. The CDR3 DNA reads TGTGCCAGCAGCAATTTGGGGACCACTGGGGCCAACGTCCTGACTTTC.

The chain recombines TRBV7-9 with TRBJ2-3; TRBD2 might be the D (5 bases). This CDR3 is 14 amino acids long. Germline-derived CDR1 and CDR2 are SEHNR and FQNEAQ (reference sequence). V shed 4 bases and J shed 2 bases, with 10 bases lying between them. The CDR3 coding sequence is TGTGCCAGCAGCTCGGGATCATCCACAGATACGCAGTATTTT. It yields the protein CASSSGSSTDTQYF.

This clone was found a few times. CDR3 DNA sequence: TGTGCCAGCAGCCACGGACAGGCGTCGGAGACCCAGTACTTC. Amino acids: CASSHGQASETQYF. The chain links TRBV27 to TRBJ2-5; 7 bases are a match to TRBD1. V lost 6 bases, J lost 5 bases, and 9 bases stayed unmatched. Germline V CDR1 and CDR2: MNHEY, SMNVEV (reference sequence). The CDR3 has 14 amino acids.

The chain carries TRBV6-5 and TRBJ2-3; tentatively, D is TRBD2 (7 bases). The CDR3 runs 15 residues. Germline V gene sequence: CDR1 MNHEY, CDR2 SVGAGI. Trimming took 7 bases from V and 3 from J, leaving 17 bases between them. Here the CDR3 reads CASTLRGGGTDTQYF. The CDR3 DNA sequence: TGTGCCAGCACCCTGAGGGGAGGGGGGACAGATACGCAGTATTTT.

This clone was seen a few times. The chain joins TRBV30 to TRBJ2-3, with D tentatively TRBD1 (5 bases). The CDR3 spans 14 residues. The V gene's germline CDR1 is GTSNPN and CDR2 SVGIG (reference sequence). Trimming took 2 bases from V and 0 from J, leaving 9 bases between them. The CDR3 sequence: CAWSRQSSTDTQYF. The CDR3, as DNA: TGTGCCTGGAGTCGACAGAGCAGCACAGATACGCAGTATTTT.

This clone was seen a few times. Written as DNA, the CDR3 is TGCAGCGTCGCTACCGGGACAGTGAACACTGAAGCTTTCTTT. Encoded protein: CSVATGTVNTEAFF. The rearrangement links TRBV29-1 to TRBJ1-1; 7 bases agree with TRBD1. V trimming: 6 bases; J trimming: 0 bases; junction bases outside the gene matches: 7. The CDR3 loop spans 14 amino acids. CDR1 is SQVTM and CDR2 is ANQGSEA in the germline V gene.

The rearrangement joins TRBV19 to TRBJ2-7; 9 bases match TRBD1. Losses at the gene ends were 7 bases for V and 4 bases for J; bases not matched to a gene: 11. The germline V gene has CDR1 LNHDA and CDR2 SQIVND (reference sequence). This CDR3 has 15 amino acids. This CDR3 is CASTIIRDRVYEQYF. The CDR3 bases are TGTGCCAGTACTATCATCCGGGACAGGGTTTACGAGCAGTACTTC.

Turning to this clone: Other DNA sequences in the same sample also yield this CDR3. For the CDR3, the DNA is TGTGCCAGCAGCCCCCCGGGCTTACAAGAGACCCAGTACTTC. It yields the protein CASSPPGLQETQYF. V is TRBV7-2 and J is TRBJ2-5; D remains ambiguous. The V and J ends lost 5 bases and 2 bases respectively, with 12 bases between them. Per the germline V gene, CDR1 is SGHTA and CDR2 is FQGNSA. The CDR3 spans 14 residues.

The table lists this clone with a few counts. The chain combines TRBV15 with TRBJ2-7, with D perhaps TRBD2 (5 bases). Germline-derived CDR1 and CDR2 are LNHNV and YYDKDF (reference sequence). Trimming shortened V by 0 bases and J by 7 bases, and 16 bases separated the two germline ends. The CDR3 consists of 15 residues. In nucleotides, the CDR3 is TGTGCCACCAGCAGAGATCTTTCGACTCCGGGGGAGCAGTACTTC. Its protein product is CATSRDLSTPGEQYF.

For this clone: Other DNA sequences in the same sample also yield this CDR3. The V call is TRBV30, the J call TRBJ2-5; D gene unclear. This CDR3 has 13 residues. V lost 2 bases to trimming and J lost 2 bases, with 9 bases between them. Germline CDR1 is GTSNPN and CDR2 is SVGIG (reference sequence). The CDR3 DNA sequence: TGTGCCTGGAGTCGGCAGATTCAAGAGACCCAGTACTTC. This translates into CAWSRQIQETQYF.

V is TRBV15 and J is TRBJ2-5; D may be TRBD2 (5 bases). This CDR3 has 14 amino acids. Germline CDR1 reads LNHNV; CDR2 reads YYDKDF (reference sequence). V lost 1 base and J 5 bases, leaving 11 bases between the germline ends. CDR3 loop: CATSRAEGVETQYF. DNA of the CDR3: TGTGCCACCAGCAGAGCCGAGGGAGTGGAGACCCAGTACTTC.

This clone has only a few counts. In nucleotides, the CDR3 is TGTGCCAGCAGCCCGTCGGGGGACCAGTACTTC. Its translation is CASSPSGDQYF. The gene calls are TRBV7-9 and TRBJ2-7; tentatively, D is TRBD2 (6 bases). Trimming took 5 bases from V and 10 from J, leaving 12 bases between them. Germline loops: CDR1 SEHNR, CDR2 FQNEAQ (reference sequence). The CDR3 spans 11 residues.

The V and J genes are TRBV11-2 and TRBJ2-3; TRBD1 matches 8 bases. The J segment lost 0 bases and the V segment lost 3 bases, leaving 5 bases of the junction unmatched. The CDR3 extends over 16 amino acids. CDR1 and CDR2 (germline): SGHAT, FQNNGV. Here the CDR3 DNA reads TGTGCCAGCAGCTTGAGACAGGGGACTAGCACAGATACGCAGTATTTT. Translation gives CASSLRQGTSTDTQYF.

This clone has only a few counts. The J gene is TRBJ2-5, the V gene TRBV7-3, with TRBD2 as a possible D gene (6 bases). Per the germline V gene, CDR1 is SGHTA and CDR2 is FQGTGA. The CDR3 is 14 residues long. Trimming shortened V by 5 bases and J by 9 bases, and 19 bases separated the two germline ends. This CDR3 is CASSLGTGPKAQYF. Here the CDR3 DNA reads TGTGCCAGCAGCCTCGGGACTGGTCCTAAGGCCCAGTACTTC.

The rearrangement uses TRBV29-1 and TRBJ1-4, with 10 bases fitting TRBD1. V lost 6 bases to trimming and J lost 10 bases; unmatched junction nucleotides: 11. This CDR3 is built from 14 residues. Germline assignment: CDR1 SQVTM and CDR2 ANQGSEA. The CDR3 is CSVGDRGPGGKLFF. DNA of the CDR3: TGCAGCGTGGGTGACAGGGGGCCTGGTGGAAAACTGTTTTTT.

This clone was recorded a few times. The chain joins TRBV7-6 to TRBJ2-1, with D perhaps given as TRBD1 or TRBD2 (5 bases each). Per germline, CDR1 SGHVS and CDR2 FNYEAQ. This CDR3 is built from 15 residues. Trimming took 5 bases from V and 7 from J, leaving 18 bases between them. CDR3: CASSAPAQGGNEQFF. DNA of the CDR3: TGTGCCAGCAGCGCTCCCGCCCAGGGCGGGAATGAGCAGTTCTTC.

This clone has at least ten counts. The genes are TRBV30 and TRBJ2-7; D remains unclear. Deletions cut 0 bases from V and 11 bases from J, with 11 bases between. CDR1 and CDR2 from the germline V gene are GTSNPN and SVGIG (reference sequence). This CDR3 is built from 11 residues. CDR3 protein: CAWSVLRTKYF. The CDR3 region has the DNA TGTGCCTGGAGTGTCCTCCGCACAAAGTACTTC.

The V and J genes are TRBV5-1 and TRBJ2-1; D gene ambiguous. CDR3 length: 14 residues. Germline values: CDR1 SGHRS, CDR2 YFSETQ. V was clipped by 1 base and J by 8 bases, with 13 bases between them. The CDR3 DNA reads TGCGCCAGCAGCTTGTCCATTACAACGGATGAGCAGTTCTTC. It specifies CASSLSITTDEQFF.

This sequence joins TRBV23-1 and TRBJ2-3; the D is unclear. TRBV23-1 is classed as an ORF, of uncertain function. There are 14 residues in the CDR3. Trimming took off 9 bases at V and 2 bases at J, with 15 bases between the two ends. The CDR3 region is CASRPPQVTDTQYF. As DNA, the CDR3 is TGCGCCAGTCGGCCGCCTCAGGTCACAGATACGCAGTATTTT.